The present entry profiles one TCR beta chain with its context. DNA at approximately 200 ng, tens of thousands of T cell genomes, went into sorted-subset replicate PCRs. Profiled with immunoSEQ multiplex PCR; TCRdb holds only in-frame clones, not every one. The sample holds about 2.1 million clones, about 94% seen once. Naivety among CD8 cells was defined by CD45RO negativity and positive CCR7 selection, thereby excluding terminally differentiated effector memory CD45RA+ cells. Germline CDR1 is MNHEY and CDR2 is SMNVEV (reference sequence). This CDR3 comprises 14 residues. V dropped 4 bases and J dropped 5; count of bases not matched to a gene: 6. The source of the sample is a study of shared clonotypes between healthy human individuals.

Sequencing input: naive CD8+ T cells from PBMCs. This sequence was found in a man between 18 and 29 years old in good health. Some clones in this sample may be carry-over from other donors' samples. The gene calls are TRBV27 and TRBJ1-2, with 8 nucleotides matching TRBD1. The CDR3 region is CASSSRQGPYGYTF. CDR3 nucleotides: TGTGCCAGCAGTTCCCGACAGGGGCCGTATGGCTACACCTTC.